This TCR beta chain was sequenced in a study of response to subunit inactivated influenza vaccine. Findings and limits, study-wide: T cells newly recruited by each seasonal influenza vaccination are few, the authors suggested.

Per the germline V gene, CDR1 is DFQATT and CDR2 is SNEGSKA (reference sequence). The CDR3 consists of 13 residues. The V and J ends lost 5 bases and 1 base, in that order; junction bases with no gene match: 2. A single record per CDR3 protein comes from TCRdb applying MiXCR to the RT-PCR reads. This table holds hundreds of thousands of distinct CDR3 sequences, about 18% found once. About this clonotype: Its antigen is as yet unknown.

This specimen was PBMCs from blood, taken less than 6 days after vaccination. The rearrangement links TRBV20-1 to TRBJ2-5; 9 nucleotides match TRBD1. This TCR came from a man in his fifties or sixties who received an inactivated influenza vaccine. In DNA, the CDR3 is TGCAGTGCTCAGACAGGGGGCCAAGAGACCCAGTACTTC. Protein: CSAQTGGQETQYF.